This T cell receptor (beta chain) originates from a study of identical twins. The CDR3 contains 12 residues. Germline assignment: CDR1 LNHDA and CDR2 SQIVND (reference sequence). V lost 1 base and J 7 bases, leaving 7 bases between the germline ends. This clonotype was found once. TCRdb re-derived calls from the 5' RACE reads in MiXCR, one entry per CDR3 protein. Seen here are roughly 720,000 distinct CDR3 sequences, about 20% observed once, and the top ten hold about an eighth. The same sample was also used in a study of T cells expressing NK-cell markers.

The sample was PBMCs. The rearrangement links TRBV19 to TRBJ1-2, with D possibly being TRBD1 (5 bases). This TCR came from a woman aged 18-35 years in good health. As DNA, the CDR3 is TGTGCCAGTAGTATAGGACAGCTTGGCTACACCTTC. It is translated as CASSIGQLGYTF.